These T cell receptor beta chains were read from a single sample in a study of beta chain features in type 1 diabetes. TCRdb's copy holds only in-frame clones and misses some; the assay was immunoSEQ multiplex PCR. The sample records about 280,000 clones, 15% being singletons. The sample was naive CD4+ T cells from blood. Receptors originate from a young man with type 1 diabetes. CDR3s include the opening cysteine and the closing phenylalanine or tryptophan. A D gene is named only where the DNA matches it firmly. Only some rows state a clone size, as once, few, many or a class for expanded clones.

TGTGCCAGCAGCTTAGTAGGGGGCTTAGGTGGGGCCAACGTCCTGACTTTC	CASSLVGGLGGANVLTF	TRBD1	.	TRBV11-2	TRBJ2-6
TGTGCCTGGAGTGGGGGGGGATGGGAAAAACTGTTTTTT	CAWSGGGWEKLFF	.	few	TRBV30	TRBJ1-4
TGTGCCAGCCGCCCCGGGGGGGCGTTCGGGGAGCTGTTTTTT	CASRPGGAFGELFF	TRBD2	.	TRBV7-9	TRBJ2-2
TGTGCCAGCGGCCGGACAGGGAACTATGGCTACACCTTC	CASGRTGNYGYTF	TRBD1	few	TRBV9	TRBJ1-2
TGTGCCAGTAGTCGTTGGGGACAGGGTGGATTGAATGAGCAGTTCTTC	CASSRWGQGGLNEQFF	TRBD1	few	TRBV19	TRBJ2-1
TGTGCCAGTAGTCCAAGACTAGCGGGCACAGATACGCAGTATTTT	CASSPRLAGTDTQYF	TRBD2	.	TRBV19	TRBJ2-3
TGTGCCAGCAGCTTTGGTGACAGGACCTTGGCGGGCAATCAGCCCCAGCATTTT	CASSFGDRTLAGNQPQHF	.	few	TRBV7-9	TRBJ1-5
TGCGCCAGCAGCCAAGATTCGTCAGGGATGACTGAAGCTTTCTTT	CASSQDSSGMTEAFF	.	few	TRBV4-3	TRBJ1-1
TGTGCCAGCAGCTTACTTTACAGGGGTAAAGGAAACACCATATATTTT	CASSLLYRGKGNTIYF	TRBD1	.	TRBV7-6	TRBJ1-3
TGTGCCAGCTCACTTTCGGGACTAGCGGACAATGAGCAGTTCTTC	CASSLSGLADNEQFF	TRBD2	.	TRBV18	TRBJ2-1
TGTGCCAGCAGACGCCGGGGGGAGGCTACGACAATATCGGGCTATGGCTACACCTTC	CASRRRGEATTISGYGYTF	.	few	TRBV2	TRBJ1-2